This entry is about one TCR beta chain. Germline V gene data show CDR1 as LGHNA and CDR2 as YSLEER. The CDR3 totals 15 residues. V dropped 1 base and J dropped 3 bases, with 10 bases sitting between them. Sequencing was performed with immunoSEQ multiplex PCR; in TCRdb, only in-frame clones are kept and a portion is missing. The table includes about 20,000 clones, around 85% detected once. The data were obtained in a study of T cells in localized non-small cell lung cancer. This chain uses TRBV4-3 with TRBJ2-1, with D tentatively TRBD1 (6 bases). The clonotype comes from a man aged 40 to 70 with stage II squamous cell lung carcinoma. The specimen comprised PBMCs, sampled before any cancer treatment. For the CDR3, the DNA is TGCGCCAGCAGCCAAGGATGGACAGACTACAATGAGCAGTTCTTC. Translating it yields CASSQGWTDYNEQFF.